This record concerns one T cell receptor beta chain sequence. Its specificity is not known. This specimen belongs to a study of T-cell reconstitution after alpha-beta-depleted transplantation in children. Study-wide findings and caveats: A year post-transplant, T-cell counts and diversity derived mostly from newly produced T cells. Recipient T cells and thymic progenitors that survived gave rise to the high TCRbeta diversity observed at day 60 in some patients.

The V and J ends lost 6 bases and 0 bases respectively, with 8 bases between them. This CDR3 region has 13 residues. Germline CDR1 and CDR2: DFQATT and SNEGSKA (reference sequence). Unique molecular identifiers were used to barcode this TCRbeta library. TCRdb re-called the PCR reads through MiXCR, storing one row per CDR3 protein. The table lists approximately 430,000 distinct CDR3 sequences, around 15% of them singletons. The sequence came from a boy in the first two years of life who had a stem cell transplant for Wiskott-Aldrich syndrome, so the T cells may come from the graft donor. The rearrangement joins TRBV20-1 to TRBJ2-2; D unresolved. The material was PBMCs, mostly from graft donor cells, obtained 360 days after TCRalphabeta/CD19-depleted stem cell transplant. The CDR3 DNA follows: TGCAGTGCATTCAGGCCGAACACCGGGGAGCTGTTTTTT. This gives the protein CSAFRPNTGELFF.